The next 25 T cell receptor beta chains were all read from a single sample in a study of vaccination effects on CD4 cells after COVID-19. Repertoires were generated with immunoSEQ multiplex PCR, while TCRdb's copy carries only in-frame clones and drops some. The data show roughly 64,000 clones, 65% to 75% seen once. Which antigens these TCRs recognize remains unknown. After less than twelve days in culture, the CD4+ T cells were isolated. Sequencing was performed on CD4+ T cells from PBMCs cultured without peptide, taken before COVID-19 vaccination. All receptors come from a human donor who had a prior SARS-CoV-2 infection.

V gene TRBV15 combines with J gene TRBJ1-2, with TRBD1 as a possible D gene (5 bases). Germline V CDR1 and CDR2: LNHNV, YYDKDF (reference sequence). The CDR3 spans 13 residues. V lost 1 base, J lost 3 bases, and 6 bases lay in between. The CDR3, as DNA: TGTGCCACCAGCAGAGGAGGGGACTATGGCTACACCTTC. Translated: CATSRGGDYGYTF.

The chain joins TRBV4-2 to TRBJ2-3, with 10 bases fitting TRBD2. This CDR3 contains 18 residues. The germline V gene encodes CDR1 LGHNA and CDR2 YNFKEQ. With 4 bases clipped from V and 2 bases from J, the junction kept 12 bases outside the gene matches. This chain's CDR3 is CASSRRLNLAGDTDTQYF. The CDR3 DNA sequence: TGTGCCAGCAGCCGACGACTAAATCTAGCGGGGGACACAGATACGCAGTATTTT.

This chain joins TRBV9 and TRBJ1-1; weak D call: TRBD1 (5 bases). Germline CDR1 reads SGDLS; CDR2 reads YYNGEE. The CDR3 is 15 residues long. The germline V and J ends were trimmed by 0 bases and 0 bases, with 9 bases remaining between them. The DNA for the CDR3 is TGTGCCAGCAGCGTAGAACCAGGGCTGAACACTGAAGCTTTCTTT. The encoded protein is CASSVEPGLNTEAFF.

The J gene is TRBJ2-7, the V gene TRBV7-2; TRBD2 matches 13 bases. V trimming: 5 bases; J trimming: 5 bases; junction bases outside the gene matches: 12. In germline, CDR1 is SGHTA, CDR2 FQGNSA. The CDR3 spans 17 residues. The CDR3 loop reads CASSKVGLAGDSHEQYF. CDR3 nucleotide sequence: TGTGCCAGCAGCAAAGTCGGACTAGCGGGAGATTCCCACGAGCAGTACTTC.

The V and J genes are TRBV5-3 and TRBJ2-1, with D possibly called TRBD1 or TRBD2 (6 bases each). TRBV5-3 is an open reading frame whose function is uncertain. CDR3 length equals 16 residues. V was pared by 2 bases and J by 5 bases, with 17 bases between. The CDR3 protein is CARSFVPGASHNEQFF. CDR3 bases: TGTGCCAGAAGCTTTGTTCCGGGGGCGAGCCACAATGAGCAGTTCTTC.

V gene TRBV2 combines with J gene TRBJ2-1; D gene unclear. CDR3 length equals 15 residues. The V end lost 9 bases, the J end lost 6 bases, and 21 bases lay between the germline ends. Germline CDR1 reads SNHLY; CDR2 reads FYNNEI. The CDR3 sequence: CASTSSRSTFNEQFF. CDR3 in DNA: TGTGCCAGTACCTCGTCCCGAAGTACTTTCAATGAGCAGTTCTTC.

The chain carries TRBV7-9 and TRBJ1-6, with TRBD1 matching over 7 bases. CDR3 length: 14 residues. V shed 5 bases, J shed 9 bases, and the junction held 7 bases outside the gene matches. Per the germline V gene, CDR1 is SEHNR and CDR2 is FQNEAQ (reference sequence). The CDR3 is CASSQTGVGSPLHF. CDR3 bases: TGTGCCAGCAGCCAAACAGGGGTCGGTTCACCCCTCCACTTT.

This chain uses TRBV3-1 (or the pseudogene TRBV3-2) with TRBJ1-6; no reliable D call. CDR1 LGHDT and CDR2 YNNKEL come from the germline V gene (reference sequence). This CDR3 has 17 residues. The V and J ends lost 0 bases and 1 base respectively, with 10 bases between them. In nucleotides, the CDR3 is TGTGCCAGCAGCCAAGACCCCCCGGGTTCCTATAATTCACCCCTCCACTTT. Translated, it gives CASSQDPPGSYNSPLHF.

This chain links TRBV11-3 with TRBJ2-3; TRBD2 is a possible D gene (6 bases). Germline CDR1 is SGHNT and CDR2 is YENEEA. V lost 3 bases and J lost 0, with 13 bases in between. This CDR3 is built from 16 residues. Written as DNA, the CDR3 is TGTGCCAGCAGCTTCGGACGGGAGTCTAGCACAGATACGCAGTATTTT. Translating gives CASSFGRESSTDTQYF. Using reference TRBV11-3 and TRBJ2-3 for the parts outside the CDR3, the full variable domain is EAGVVQSPRYKIIEKKQPVAFWCNPISGHNTLYWYLQNLGQGPELLIRYENEEAVDDSQLPKDRFSAERLKGVDSTLKIQPAELGDSAVYLCASSFGRESSTDTQYFGPGTRLTVL.

The chain has TRBV6-5 and TRBJ2-4, with a tentative D call TRBD1 (6 bases). Trimming took off 7 bases at V and 6 bases at J, with 16 bases between the two ends. The CDR3 length is 14 residues. Germline-derived CDR1 and CDR2 are MNHEY and SVGAGI. The CDR3 region has the DNA TGTGCCAGCACAAAAGGGGGACCCGGAAACATTCAGTACTTC. It codes for CASTKGGPGNIQYF.

This rearrangement joins TRBV20-1 to TRBJ2-5; D gene uncertain. With 0 bases removed from V and 4 bases from J, the gap between germline ends came to 3 bases. The germline CDR1 and CDR2 sequences are DFQATT and SNEGSKA (reference sequence). This CDR3 contains 11 residues. The CDR3 nucleotides read TGCAGTGCTAGAGAAACAGAGACCCAGTACTTC. Its translation: CSARETETQYF.

J is TRBJ1-5 and V is TRBV12-3 or TRBV12-4; D may be TRBD1 (5 bases). The CDR3 length is 13 residues. Trimming took off 7 bases at V and 2 bases at J, with 9 bases between the two ends. CDR3 loop: CASNIGGNQPQHF. Here the CDR3 DNA reads TGTGCCAGCAACATAGGGGGCAATCAGCCCCAGCATTTT.

The sample holds a few counts of this clone. The chain recombines TRBV7-2 with TRBJ2-5; perhaps TRBD2 as D (6 bases). The V gene lost 3 bases and the J gene lost 7 bases, with 9 bases spanning the gap. CDR3 length: 12 amino acids. Germline V lookup: CDR1 SGHTA, CDR2 FQGNSA. The CDR3 nucleotides are TGTGCCAGCAGCTTGGGGGGACCGACCCAGTACTTC. Translated: CASSLGGPTQYF.

CDR3 protein: CASSGSDRGFEETQYF. DNA for the CDR3: TGTGCCAGTAGTGGGTCGGACAGGGGGTTTGAGGAGACCCAGTACTTC. This chain joins TRBV19 and TRBJ2-5; TRBD1 agrees at 10 bases. CDR1 is LNHDA and CDR2 is SQIVND in the germline V gene (reference sequence). CDR3 size: 16 residues. Losses at the gene ends were 5 bases for V and 5 bases for J; bases not matched to a gene: 11.

This chain joins TRBV7-3 and TRBJ2-3; D is unclear. V was trimmed by 3 bases and J by 2 bases, leaving 9 bases between them. Germline CDR1 is SGHTA and CDR2 is FQGTGA. The CDR3 runs 14 residues. This chain's CDR3 is CASSFSGYTDTQYF. For the CDR3, the DNA is TGTGCCAGCAGCTTTTCAGGATACACAGATACGCAGTATTTT. The variable domain in full, with the rest retrieved from reference TRBV7-3 and TRBJ2-3, is GAGVSQTPSNKVTEKGKYVELRCDPISGHTALYWYRQSLGQGPEFLIYFQGTGAADDSGLPNDRFFAVRPEGSVSTLKIQRTERGDSAVYLCASSFSGYTDTQYFGPGTRLTVL.

The chain couples TRBV7-9 to TRBJ2-3; 9 nucleotides agree with TRBD2. Germline V gene lookup returns CDR1 SEHNR and CDR2 FQNEAQ (reference sequence). V dropped 5 bases and J dropped 4; count of bases not matched to a gene: 19. The CDR3 contains 19 residues. CDR3 bases: TGTGCCAGCAGCCCGCTAGTAGGGGCGGCTAGCGGGGACCCAGATACGCAGTATTTT. It specifies CASSPLVGAASGDPDTQYF. The whole variable domain, filled in from reference TRBV7-9 and TRBJ2-3, reads DTGVSQNPRHKITKRGQNVTFRCDPISEHNRLYWYRQTLGQGPEFLTYFQNEAQLEKSRLLSDRFSAERPKGSFSTLEIQRTEQGDSAMYLCASSPLVGAASGDPDTQYFGPGTRLTVL.

The V and J genes are TRBV7-9 and TRBJ2-7; 7 bases match TRBD1. Germline CDR1 and CDR2: SEHNR and FQNEAQ (reference sequence). The J segment lost 1 base and the V segment lost 3 bases, leaving 3 bases of the junction unmatched. The CDR3 spans 14 residues. This chain's CDR3 is CASSFDRASYEQYF. The CDR3 bases are TGTGCCAGCAGCTTTGACAGGGCATCCTACGAGCAGTACTTC.

The chain couples TRBV6-5 to TRBJ2-7; 10 positions agree with TRBD1. V lost 6 bases, J lost 7 bases, and 12 bases stayed unmatched. CDR1 MNHEY and CDR2 SVGAGI come from the germline V gene. The CDR3 has 15 residues. The CDR3 region is CASRRGDRGEGEQYF. As DNA, the CDR3 is TGTGCCAGCAGACGCGGGGACAGGGGTGAAGGGGAGCAGTACTTC.

The chain has TRBV6-5 and TRBJ2-7, with 8 bases lining up with TRBD2. CDR3 length equals 15 residues. After removal of 8 bases from V and 2 bases from J, the junction contained 11 bases not matched to a gene. Germline V lookup: CDR1 MNHEY, CDR2 SVGAGI. CDR3 loop: CASHRGGQDTYEQYF. CDR3 nucleotide sequence: TGTGCCAGCCACCGGGGGGGGCAGGATACCTACGAGCAGTACTTC.

This sequence joins TRBV5-1 and TRBJ2-7; 8 bases are a match to TRBD2. The V gene end was trimmed by 0 bases and the J gene end by 6 bases; junction bases not matched to a gene: 14. This CDR3 spans 17 amino acids. Germline V gives CDR1 SGHRS, CDR2 YFSETQ. The CDR3 here is CASSLVGREVPWGEQYF. CDR3 DNA: TGCGCCAGCAGCTTGGTGGGGCGGGAGGTCCCTTGGGGCGAGCAGTACTTC.

The chain employs TRBV2 and TRBJ1-5, with 9 bases that match TRBD1. Trimming took 9 bases from V and 2 from J; bases not matched to a gene: 11. Germline V gene lookup returns CDR1 SNHLY and CDR2 FYNNEI. The CDR3 loop spans 16 amino acids. In DNA form, the CDR3 reads TGTGCCAGGGATGAACAGGGGGCGTTTGGCAATCAGCCCCAGCATTTT. Translation: CARDEQGAFGNQPQHF. The variable domain in full, completed from reference TRBV2 and TRBJ1-5, reads EPEVTQTPSHQVTQMGQEVILRCVPISNHLYFYWYRQILGQKVEFLVSFYNNEISEKSEIFDDQFSVERPDGSNFTLKIRSTKLEDSAMYFCARDEQGAFGNQPQHFGDGTRLSIL.

The genes are TRBV20-1 and TRBJ2-5, with D unclear. The CDR3 totals 14 residues. The V and J ends lost 3 bases and 5 bases respectively, with 16 bases between them. Germline V gives CDR1 DFQATT, CDR2 SNEGSKA (reference sequence). CDR3 bases: TGCAGTGCTAGTAGGCCGATGATGATTGAGACCCAGTACTTC. This gives the protein CSASRPMMIETQYF.

The chain is built from TRBV6-1 and TRBJ1-5; tentatively, D is TRBD1 (5 bases). Germline V gives CDR1 MNHNS, CDR2 SASEGT. V was trimmed by 3 bases and J by 5 bases, leaving 11 bases between them. The CDR3 is made up of 14 amino acids. In nucleotides, the CDR3 is TGTGCCAGCAGTGAGGTGGGGGGGGATCAGCCCCAGCATTTT. It specifies CASSEVGGDQPQHF.

This clone was counted between two and nine times. The chain has TRBV7-2 and TRBJ2-1, with 8 positions matching TRBD2. After removal of 5 bases from V and 5 bases from J, the junction contained 8 bases not matched to a gene. The CDR3 contains 15 residues. Germline assignment: CDR1 SGHTA and CDR2 FQGNSA. The chain's CDR3 is CASSLGVAGHNEQFF. CDR3 bases: TGTGCCAGCAGCCTGGGGGTAGCGGGGCACAATGAGCAGTTCTTC.

The chain carries TRBV18 and TRBJ1-3; possibly TRBD1 for D (5 bases). With 5 bases removed from V and 3 bases from J, the gap between germline ends came to 11 bases. Per germline, CDR1 KGHSH and CDR2 LQKENI. This CDR3 has 14 amino acids. The CDR3 loop is CASSSGTGGNTIYF. In DNA, the CDR3 is TGTGCCAGCTCATCCGGGACCGGTGGAAACACCATATATTTT.